This T cell receptor beta chain was captured by sequencing in a study of blood T cell repertoires in COVID-19. Study summary: Sites in the United States, Italy and Spain provided acute and convalescent COVID-19 samples. The cDNA or gDNA used as material had been derived from T cells, B-cell-depleted T cells, or PBMCs.

Authors' methods: Nucleated cell counts were estimated from reference gene primer amplification. Data came from immunoSEQ multiplex PCR; TCRdb stores just in-frame clones and leaves some out. The V and J calls and clone size come from that table; D and trimming were worked out from the DNA. The sample has roughly 280,000 clones, 85% to 90% seen once. The germline V gene has CDR1 MRHNA and CDR2 SNTAGT. The CDR3 spans 14 residues. Unmatched junction bases numbered 9, after V lost 7 bases and J lost 4 bases. Enrollment of patients from Seattle took place during active infection, with longitudinal follow-up.

The clonotype was recovered from a woman aged 55-70 years with COVID-19, enrolled during active disease. The specimen sequenced was peripheral blood. V gene TRBV6-4 combines with J gene TRBJ1-2; 7 bases are shared with TRBD1. CDR3 amino acids: CASKRDSSIYGYTF. The CDR3 bases are TGTGCCAGCAAACGGGACAGCTCGATCTATGGCTACACCTTC.